This T cell receptor (beta chain) stems from a study of blood T cell repertoires in COVID-19. Some clones are missing from TCRdb's copy, which holds only in-frame ones; the method was immunoSEQ multiplex PCR. The data contain some 130,000 clones, around 80% of them singletons. The germline V gene has CDR1 SGDLS and CDR2 YYNGEE. V lost 4 bases to trimming and J lost 6 bases; unmatched junction nucleotides: 4. The CDR3 length is 16 residues. Study members were between about 18 and 95 years old and lived in approximately 25 US regions. This clonotype was sampled from a woman aged 45-65 years who had recovered from COVID-19. This chain connects TRBV9 to TRBJ2-1; TRBD2 matches 16 bases. The sample was PBMCs or T cells enriched from blood (not recorded which). The DNA for the CDR3 is TGTGCCAGCAGCCCTGGGACTAGCGGGGGGGCCAATGAGCAGTTCTTC. This gives the protein CASSPGTSGGANEQFF.